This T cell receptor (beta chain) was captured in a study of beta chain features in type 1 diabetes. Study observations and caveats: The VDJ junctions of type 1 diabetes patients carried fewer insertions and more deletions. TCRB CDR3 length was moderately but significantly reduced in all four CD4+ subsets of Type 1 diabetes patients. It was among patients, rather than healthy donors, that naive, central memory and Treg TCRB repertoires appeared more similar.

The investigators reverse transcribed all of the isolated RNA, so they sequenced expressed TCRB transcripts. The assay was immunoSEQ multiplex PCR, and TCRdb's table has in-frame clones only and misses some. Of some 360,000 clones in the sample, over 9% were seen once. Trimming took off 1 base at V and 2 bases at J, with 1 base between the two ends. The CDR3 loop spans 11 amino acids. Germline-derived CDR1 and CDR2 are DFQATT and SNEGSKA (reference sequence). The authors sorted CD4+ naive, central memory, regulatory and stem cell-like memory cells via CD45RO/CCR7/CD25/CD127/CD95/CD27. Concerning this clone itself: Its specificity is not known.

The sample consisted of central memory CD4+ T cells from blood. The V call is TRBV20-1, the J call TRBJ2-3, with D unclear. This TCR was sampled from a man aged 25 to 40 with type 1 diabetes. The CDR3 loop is CSARVTDTQYF. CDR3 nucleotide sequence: TGCAGTGCTAGAGTCACAGATACGCAGTATTTT.